This T cell receptor beta chain stems from a study of blood T cell repertoires in COVID-19. The overall study: Sample material is recorded as cDNA or gDNA derived from T cells, B-cell-depleted T cells, or PBMCs.

Assay: immunoSEQ multiplex PCR; the TCRdb copy retains only in-frame clones and omits some. The sample has 70,000 or so clones; about 89% are singletons. The TCR sequence derives from a woman in her sixties or seventies with acute or convalescent COVID-19. Sequencing was done on a sample of peripheral blood.

CDR3 sequence reads: CASSLNPGRSNIQYF. The CDR3 DNA reads as TGTGCCAGCAGCTTAAACCCAGGGAGGTCGAACATTCAGTACTTC. The chain is built from TRBV11-2 and TRBJ2-4, with D maybe TRBD2 (6 bases). Trimming took 2 bases from V and 7 from J, leaving 15 bases between them. There are 15 residues in the CDR3. Per the germline V gene, CDR1 is SGHAT and CDR2 is FQNNGV. Filled out from reference TRBV11-2 and TRBJ2-4, the complete variable domain reads EAGVAQSPRYKIIEKRQSVAFWCNPISGHATLYWYQQILGQGPKLLIQFQNNGVVDDSQLPKDRFSAERLKGVDSTLKIQPAKLEDSAVYLCASSLNPGRSNIQYFGAGTRLSVL.